The 11 T cell receptor beta chains below were found in one sample sequenced in a study of blood T cells in healthy people across ages. A sample-barcoded 5' primer and a J-beta primer mix were used in a second PCR of about 7 to 11 cycles. One entry per CDR3 protein results from TCRdb running MiXCR on the 5' RACE reads. The sample holds over 1,500,000 distinct CDR3 sequences, roughly two fifths seen once. The material sequenced was blood. The receptors were gathered from a human donor in good health.

This clonotype appeared a few times. The chain is built from TRBV7-6 and TRBJ2-1; TRBD1 is a possible D gene (6 bases). This CDR3 has 15 amino acids. Per germline, CDR1 SGHVS and CDR2 FNYEAQ. Trimming stripped 7 bases from V and 1 base from J, with 14 bases between. CDR3: CASTIRGGSYNEQFF. CDR3 sequence (DNA): TGTGCCAGCACCATCCGAGGGGGTTCCTACAATGAGCAGTTCTTC.

V and J are TRBV20-1 and TRBJ2-7; weak D call: TRBD2 (5 bases). V shed 4 bases and J shed 2 bases, with 18 bases lying between them. This CDR3 comprises 15 residues. Germline V gene data show CDR1 as DFQATT and CDR2 as SNEGSKA (reference sequence). CDR3 sequence (DNA): TGCAGTGCTACCCGTCGAGGGTTCCGCACCTACGAGCAGTACTTC. Protein product: CSATRRGFRTYEQYF.

The rearrangement joins TRBV6-2 or TRBV6-3 to TRBJ2-7; TRBD2 might be the D (5 bases). Trimming shortened V by 7 bases and J by 9 bases, and 13 bases separated the two germline ends. The CDR3 has 11 amino acids. Germline CDR1 MNHEY, CDR2 SVGEGT. The CDR3 is CASKKGAVQYF. As DNA, the CDR3 is TGTGCCAGCAAGAAGGGAGCAGTGCAGTACTTC.

The V and J genes are TRBV29-1 and TRBJ2-5; D possibly matches TRBD1 or TRBD2 (6 bases each). Germline V gene data show CDR1 as SQVTM and CDR2 as ANQGSEA. The CDR3 has 16 residues. V dropped 2 bases and J dropped 2 bases, with 18 bases sitting between them. This chain's CDR3 is CSVEWPGGLTQETQYF. The DNA for the CDR3 is TGCAGCGTTGAATGGCCCGGGGGCCTTACTCAAGAGACCCAGTACTTC.

The gene calls are TRBV10-3 and TRBJ2-1, with TRBD2 matching over 12 bases. The germline V gene encodes CDR1 ENHRY and CDR2 SYGVKD. The V gene end was trimmed by 6 bases and the J gene end by 7 bases; junction bases not matched to a gene: 7. The CDR3 covers 15 residues. CDR3 amino acids: CAISATSGGDNEQFF. CDR3 DNA sequence: TGTGCCATCAGCGCGACTAGCGGGGGCGATAATGAGCAGTTCTTC.

The V gene is TRBV7-2, the J gene TRBJ2-5; TRBD2 matches 7 bases. TRBJ2-7 matches the DNA end more closely, so the J call is doubtful. Germline loops: CDR1 SGHTA, CDR2 FQGNSA. The CDR3 loop spans 18 amino acids. This chain's CDR3 is CASSSAPAGREAPYEQYF. CDR3 nucleotides: TGTGCCAGCAGCTCGGCCCCCGCAGGGAGGGAAGCCCCCTACGAGCAGTACTTC.

Here the CDR3 DNA reads TGTGCCAGCAGCTGGTCGGGGAGGCCAGATACGCAGTATTTT. Residues: CASSWSGRPDTQYF. The V call is TRBV11-1, the J call TRBJ2-3, with D possibly TRBD2 on 6 matching bases. This CDR3 has 14 amino acids. Trimming left V 4 bases short and J 4 bases short, with 12 bases between. CDR1 is SGHAT and CDR2 is FQDESV in the germline V gene (reference sequence). Full variable domain (outside the CDR3, taken from reference TRBV11-1 and TRBJ2-3): EAEVAQSPRYKITEKSQAVAFWCDPISGHATLYWYRQILGQGPELLVQFQDESVVDDSQLPKDRFSAERLKGVDSTLKIQPAELGDSAMYLCASSWSGRPDTQYFGPGTRLTVL.

This CDR3 is CSAFGRGGGATQYF. The DNA of the CDR3 is TGCAGTGCGTTTGGACGGGGGGGCGGTGCTACGCAGTATTTT. The chain employs TRBV20-1 and TRBJ2-3; 8 bases agree with TRBD2. V lost 6 bases to trimming and J lost 8 bases; unmatched junction nucleotides: 13. Germline V gene data show CDR1 as DFQATT and CDR2 as SNEGSKA (reference sequence). The CDR3 has 14 amino acids.

There are a few counts of this clonotype. The chain joins TRBV6-5 to TRBJ2-7, with 7 positions matching TRBD1. V shed 2 bases, J shed 0 bases, and the junction held 1 base outside the gene matches. This CDR3 is 14 amino acids long. Per germline, CDR1 MNHEY and CDR2 SVGAGI. The CDR3 sequence: CASSYNRGSYEQYF. The CDR3 nucleotides read TGTGCCAGCAGTTACAACAGGGGCTCCTACGAGCAGTACTTC.

The chain has TRBV7-8 and TRBJ1-2, with 7 bases that match TRBD1. Germline lookup yields CDR1 SGHVS and CDR2 FQNEAQ. There are 13 residues in the CDR3. V lost 3 bases, J lost 7 bases, and 5 bases stayed unmatched. For the CDR3, the DNA is TGTGCCAGCAGCTTTAGCCAGGGGGTTGGCTACACCTTC. This codes for CASSFSQGVGYTF.

The J gene is TRBJ1-2, the V gene TRBV29-1, with D hard to call. The V gene lost 5 bases and the J gene lost 5 bases, with 15 bases spanning the gap. CDR3 length: 13 residues. Germline lookup yields CDR1 SQVTM and CDR2 ANQGSEA. The CDR3 nucleotides read TGCAGCGTTAAGTGGGCCGACGGATATGGCTACACCTTC. Encoded protein: CSVKWADGYGYTF.